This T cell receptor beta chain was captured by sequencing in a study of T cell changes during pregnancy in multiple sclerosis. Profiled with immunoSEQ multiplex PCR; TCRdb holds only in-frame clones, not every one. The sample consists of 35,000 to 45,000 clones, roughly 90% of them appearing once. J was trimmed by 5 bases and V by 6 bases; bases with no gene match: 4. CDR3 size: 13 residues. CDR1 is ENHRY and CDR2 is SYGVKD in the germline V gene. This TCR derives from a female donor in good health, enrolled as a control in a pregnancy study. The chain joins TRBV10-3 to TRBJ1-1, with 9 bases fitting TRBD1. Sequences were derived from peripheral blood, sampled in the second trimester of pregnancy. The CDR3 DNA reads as TGTGCCATCAGGAGGGACAGGGAGACTGAAGCTTTCTTT. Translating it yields CAIRRDRETEAFF.